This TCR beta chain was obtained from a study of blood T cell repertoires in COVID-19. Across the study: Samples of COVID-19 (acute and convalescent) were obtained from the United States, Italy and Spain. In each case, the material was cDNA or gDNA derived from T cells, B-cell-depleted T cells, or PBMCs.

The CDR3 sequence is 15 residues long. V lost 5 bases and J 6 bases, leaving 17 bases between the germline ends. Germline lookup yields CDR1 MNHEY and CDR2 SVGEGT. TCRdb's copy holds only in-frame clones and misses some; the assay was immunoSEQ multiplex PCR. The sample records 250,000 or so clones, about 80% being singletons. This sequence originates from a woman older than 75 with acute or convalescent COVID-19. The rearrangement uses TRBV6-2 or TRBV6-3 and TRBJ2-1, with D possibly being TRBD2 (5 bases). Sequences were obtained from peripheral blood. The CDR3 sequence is CASSDEIERTNEQFF. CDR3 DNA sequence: TGTGCCAGCAGTGATGAAATTGAGCGGACCAATGAGCAGTTCTTC.